What follows is one TCR beta chain and its context. Its antigen is unidentified. The cDNA was synthesized by means of template-switch 5'RACE, which was carried out with 10-nucleotide random UMIs. A single record per CDR3 protein comes from TCRdb applying MiXCR to the 5' RACE reads. The sample records about 59,000 distinct CDR3 sequences, about 13% being singletons. These data come from a study of neurological immune-mediated disorders. The CDR3 contains 15 residues. The germline V gene encodes CDR1 SGHVS and CDR2 FNYEAQ. The germline V and J ends were trimmed by 5 bases and 1 base, with 15 bases remaining between them. Unsorted libraries were prepared from 2 million PBMCs held at -80 C. Study findings and constraints: The most TCR clonal expansion was seen in HTLV-1-associated myelopathy, and the least was seen in multiple sclerosis, which fell below healthy controls. Expanded clones shared no identical CDR3 amino acid sequences across subjects, which suggested private TCR-beta repertoires in all groups.

The TCR comes from a woman aged 55-69 years with HTLV-1-associated myelopathy (HAM/TSP). The sequencing input was PBMCs. The rearrangement uses TRBV7-6 and TRBJ2-7; weak D call: TRBD1 (6 bases). The CDR3 bases are TGTGCCAGCAGCCTGGGGACATGGGTTTCCTACGAGCAGTACTTC. Encoded protein: CASSLGTWVSYEQYF.